This T cell receptor (beta chain) was obtained from a study of cytomegalovirus exposure and HLA in healthy donors. Looking at the study overall: An earlier analysis found fewer than 140 million unique TCR beta sequences from approximately 170 million T cells. Study-wide points: A later analysis reportedly identified an Asian-associated ancestry cluster as carrying fewer N-insertions than the approximately 640-donor mean. Listed as cytomegalovirus-associated were 150 or so TCR beta chains.

Primers for the PCR totalled 60 Vbeta and 13 Jbeta. The method was immunoSEQ multiplex PCR; TCRdb's version includes in-frame clones alone and lacks a portion of them. The sample lists 120,000 or so clones, 75% to 85% occurring once. This clone was seen just once. Its cognate antigen is unknown. Whereas donors were nominally healthy upon sampling, unrecorded immune exposures were probable. The sequenced sample was PBMCs. The source is a male donor in good health and CMV-seronegative.

DNA of the CDR3: TGTGCCAGCAAGGGAGCGGGAGTTGCCTACGAGCAGTACTTC. This codes for CASKGAGVAYEQYF. This chain uses TRBV6-5 with TRBJ2-7; 8 bases line up with TRBD2. The CDR3 contains 14 residues. Per germline, CDR1 MNHEY and CDR2 SVGAGI. V trimming: 7 bases; J trimming: 2 bases; junction bases outside the gene matches: 7.